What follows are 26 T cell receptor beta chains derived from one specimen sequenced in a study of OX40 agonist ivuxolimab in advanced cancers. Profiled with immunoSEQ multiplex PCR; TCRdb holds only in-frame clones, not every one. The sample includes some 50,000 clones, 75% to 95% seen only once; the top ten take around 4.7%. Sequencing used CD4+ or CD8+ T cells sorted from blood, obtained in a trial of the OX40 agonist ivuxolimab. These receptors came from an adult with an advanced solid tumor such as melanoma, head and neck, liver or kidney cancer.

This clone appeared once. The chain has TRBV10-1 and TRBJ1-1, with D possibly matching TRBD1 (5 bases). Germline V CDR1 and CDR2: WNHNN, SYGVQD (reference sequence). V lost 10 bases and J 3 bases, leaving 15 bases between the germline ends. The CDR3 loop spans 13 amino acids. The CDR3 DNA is TGCGCCACCTCGATGACAGTCTACACTGAAGCTTTCTTT. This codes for CATSMTVYTEAFF.

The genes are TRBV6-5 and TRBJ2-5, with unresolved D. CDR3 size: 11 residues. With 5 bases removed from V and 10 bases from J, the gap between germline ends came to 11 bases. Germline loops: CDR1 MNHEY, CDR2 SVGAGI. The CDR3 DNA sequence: TGTGCCAGCAGTCCCCACTGGGACCAGTACTTC. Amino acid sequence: CASSPHWDQYF.

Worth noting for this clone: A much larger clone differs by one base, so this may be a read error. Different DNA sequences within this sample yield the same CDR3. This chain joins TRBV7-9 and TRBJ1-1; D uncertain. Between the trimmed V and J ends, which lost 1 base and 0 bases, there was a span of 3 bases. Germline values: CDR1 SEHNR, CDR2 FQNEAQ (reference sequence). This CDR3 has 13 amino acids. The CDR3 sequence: CASSLDLNTEAFF. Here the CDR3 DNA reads TGTGCCAGCAGCTTAGACCTGAACACTGAAGCTTTCTTT.

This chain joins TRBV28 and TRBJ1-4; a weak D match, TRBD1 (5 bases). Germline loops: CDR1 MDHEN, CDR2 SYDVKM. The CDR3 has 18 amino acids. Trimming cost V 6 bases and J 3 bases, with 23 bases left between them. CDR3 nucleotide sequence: TGTGCCAGCAGCTCCCTAGGAGCGCAGGGTCTACCTAATGAAAAACTGTTTTTT. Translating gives CASSSLGAQGLPNEKLFF.

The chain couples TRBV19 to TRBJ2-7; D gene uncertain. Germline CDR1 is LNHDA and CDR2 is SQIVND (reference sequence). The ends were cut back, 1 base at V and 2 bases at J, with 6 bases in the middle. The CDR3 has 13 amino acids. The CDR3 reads CASSIGSAYEQYF. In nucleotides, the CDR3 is TGTGCCAGTAGTATAGGTTCCGCCTACGAGCAGTACTTC.

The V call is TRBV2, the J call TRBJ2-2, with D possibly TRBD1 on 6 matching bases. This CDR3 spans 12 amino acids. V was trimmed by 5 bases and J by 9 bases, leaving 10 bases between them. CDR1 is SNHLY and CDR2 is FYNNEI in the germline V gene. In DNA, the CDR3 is TGTGCCAGCAGTCCACAGGGCCGGGAGCTGTTTTTT. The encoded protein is CASSPQGRELFF.

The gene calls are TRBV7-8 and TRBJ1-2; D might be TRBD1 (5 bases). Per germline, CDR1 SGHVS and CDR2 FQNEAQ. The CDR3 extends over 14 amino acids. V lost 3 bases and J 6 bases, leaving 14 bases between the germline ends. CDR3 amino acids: CASSLDKGFNGYTF. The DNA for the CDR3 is TGTGCCAGCAGCTTGGACAAGGGGTTCAATGGCTACACCTTC.

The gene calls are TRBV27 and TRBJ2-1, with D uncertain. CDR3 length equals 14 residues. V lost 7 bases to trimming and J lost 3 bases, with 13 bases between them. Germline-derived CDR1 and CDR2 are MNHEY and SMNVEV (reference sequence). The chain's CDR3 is CASKLLVGYNEQFF. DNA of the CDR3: TGTGCCAGCAAATTGCTAGTTGGCTACAATGAGCAGTTCTTC.

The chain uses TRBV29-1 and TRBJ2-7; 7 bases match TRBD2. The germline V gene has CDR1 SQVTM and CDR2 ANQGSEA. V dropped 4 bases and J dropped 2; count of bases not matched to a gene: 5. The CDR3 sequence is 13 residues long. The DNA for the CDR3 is TGCAGCGTTGCGGGGGGACGAACCTACGAGCAGTACTTC. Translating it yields CSVAGGRTYEQYF.

As DNA, the CDR3 is TGTGCCAGCAGCTTAGAGGGTGGACACACAGATACGCAGTATTTT. It is translated as CASSLEGGHTDTQYF. The J gene is TRBJ2-3, the V gene TRBV9, with D perhaps given as TRBD1 or TRBD2 (5 bases each). The germline CDR1 and CDR2 sequences are SGDLS and YYNGEE. The CDR3 has 15 residues. With 4 bases removed from V and 2 bases from J, the gap between germline ends came to 14 bases.

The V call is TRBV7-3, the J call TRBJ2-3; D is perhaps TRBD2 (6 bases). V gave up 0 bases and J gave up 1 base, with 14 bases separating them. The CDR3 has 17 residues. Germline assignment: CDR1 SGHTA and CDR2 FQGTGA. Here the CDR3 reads CASSLTPGTGGTDTQYF. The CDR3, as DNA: TGTGCCAGCAGCTTAACCCCCGGGACTGGTGGCACAGATACGCAGTATTTT.

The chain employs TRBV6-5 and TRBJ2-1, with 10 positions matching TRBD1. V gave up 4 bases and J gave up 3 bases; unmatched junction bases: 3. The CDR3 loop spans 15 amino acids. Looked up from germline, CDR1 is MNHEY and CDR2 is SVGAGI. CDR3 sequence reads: CASSSGTGVYNEQFF. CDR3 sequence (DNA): TGTGCCAGCAGTTCCGGGACAGGGGTCTACAATGAGCAGTTCTTC.

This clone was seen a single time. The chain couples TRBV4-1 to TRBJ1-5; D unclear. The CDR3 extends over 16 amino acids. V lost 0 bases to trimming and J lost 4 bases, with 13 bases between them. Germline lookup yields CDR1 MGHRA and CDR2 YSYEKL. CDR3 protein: CASSQDLGLGNQPQHF. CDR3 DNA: TGCGCCAGCAGCCAAGATCTCGGGTTGGGGAATCAGCCCCAGCATTTT.

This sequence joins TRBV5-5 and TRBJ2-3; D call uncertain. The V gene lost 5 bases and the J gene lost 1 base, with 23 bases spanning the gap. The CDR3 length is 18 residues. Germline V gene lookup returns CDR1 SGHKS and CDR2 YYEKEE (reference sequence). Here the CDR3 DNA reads TGTGCCAGCAGTTCTATGGCGTTTCCACCCTCCCGCACAGATACGCAGTATTTT. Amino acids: CASSSMAFPPSRTDTQYF. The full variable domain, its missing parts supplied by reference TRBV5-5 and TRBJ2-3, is DAGVTQSPTHLIKTRGQQVTLRCSPISGHKSVSWYQQVLGQGPQFIFQYYEKEERGRGNFPDRFSARQFPNYSSELNVNALLLGDSALYLCASSSMAFPPSRTDTQYFGPGTRLTVL.

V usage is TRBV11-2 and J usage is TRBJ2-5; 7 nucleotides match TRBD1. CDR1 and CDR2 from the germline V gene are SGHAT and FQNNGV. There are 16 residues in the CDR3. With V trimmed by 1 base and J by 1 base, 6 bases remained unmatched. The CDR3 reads CASSLGAQGTQETQYF. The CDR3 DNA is TGTGCCAGCAGCTTAGGTGCACAGGGGACCCAAGAGACCCAGTACTTC. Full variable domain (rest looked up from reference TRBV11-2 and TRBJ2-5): EAGVAQSPRYKIIEKRQSVAFWCNPISGHATLYWYQQILGQGPKLLIQFQNNGVVDDSQLPKDRFSAERLKGVDSTLKIQPAKLEDSAVYLCASSLGAQGTQETQYFGPGTRLLVL.

In nucleotides, the CDR3 is TGCAGCGTTGAACGGGGGCAGCTCGGGGAGCTGTTTTTT. It encodes CSVERGQLGELFF. The chain uses TRBV29-1 and TRBJ2-2; D could derive from TRBD1 or TRBD2 (6 bases each). This CDR3 has 13 amino acids. The ends were cut back, 2 bases at V and 7 bases at J, with 11 bases in the middle. The germline CDR1 and CDR2 sequences are SQVTM and ANQGSEA.

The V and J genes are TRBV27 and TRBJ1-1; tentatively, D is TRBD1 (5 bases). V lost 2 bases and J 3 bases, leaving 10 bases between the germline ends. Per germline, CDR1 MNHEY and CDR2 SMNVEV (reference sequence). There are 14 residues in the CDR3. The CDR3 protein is CASSLVQGYTEAFF. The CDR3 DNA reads TGTGCCAGCAGTTTAGTGCAGGGTTACACTGAAGCTTTCTTT.

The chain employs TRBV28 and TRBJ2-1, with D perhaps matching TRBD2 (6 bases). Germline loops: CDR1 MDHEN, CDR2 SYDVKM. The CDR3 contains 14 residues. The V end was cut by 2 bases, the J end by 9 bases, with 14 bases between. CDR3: CASSLPWDSAEQFF. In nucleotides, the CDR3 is TGTGCCAGCAGTTTACCGTGGGACTCAGCTGAGCAGTTCTTC.

CDR3 amino acids: CASSPHGLQGGWEQYF. CDR3 in DNA: TGTGCCAGCAGCCCCCACGGTCTCCAGGGGGGCTGGGAGCAGTACTTC. The rearrangement links TRBV7-6 to TRBJ2-7, with a tentative D call TRBD1 (7 bases). This CDR3 spans 16 amino acids. Per the germline V gene, CDR1 is SGHVS and CDR2 is FNYEAQ. The V and J ends lost 5 bases and 7 bases respectively, with 24 bases between them.

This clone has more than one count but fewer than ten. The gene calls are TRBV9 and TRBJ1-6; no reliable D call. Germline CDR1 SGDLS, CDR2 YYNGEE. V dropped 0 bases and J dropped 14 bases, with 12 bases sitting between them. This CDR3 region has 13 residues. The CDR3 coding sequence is TGTGCCAGCAGCGTAGACTCCCCTGGGGCCCTCCACTTT. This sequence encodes CASSVDSPGALHF. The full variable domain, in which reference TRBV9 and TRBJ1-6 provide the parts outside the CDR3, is DSGVTQTPKHLITATGQRVTLRCSPRSGDLSVYWYQQSLDQGLQFLIQYYNGEERAKGNILERFSAQQFPDLHSELNLSSLELGDSALYFCASSVDSPGALHFGNGTRLTVT.

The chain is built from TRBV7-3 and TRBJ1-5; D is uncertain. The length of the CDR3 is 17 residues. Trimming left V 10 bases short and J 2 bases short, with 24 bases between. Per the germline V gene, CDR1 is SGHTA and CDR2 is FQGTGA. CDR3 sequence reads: CAKPTFGVRPRNQPQHF. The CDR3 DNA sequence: TGTGCCAAACCAACATTTGGGGTTAGGCCGCGCAATCAGCCCCAGCATTTT.

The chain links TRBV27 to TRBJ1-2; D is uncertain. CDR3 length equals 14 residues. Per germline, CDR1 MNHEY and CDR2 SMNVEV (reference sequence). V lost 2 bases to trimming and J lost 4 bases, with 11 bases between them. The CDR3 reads CASSLSWAAYGYTF. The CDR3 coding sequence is TGTGCCAGCAGTTTAAGTTGGGCAGCCTATGGCTACACCTTC.

Here the CDR3 reads CASSQDSTAAFAYEQYF. The DNA for the CDR3 is TGCGCCAGCAGCCAAGATTCGACAGCCGCCTTTGCCTACGAGCAGTACTTC. V and J are TRBV4-3 and TRBJ2-7; possibly TRBD1 for D (5 bases). CDR1 is LGHNA and CDR2 is YSLEER in the germline V gene. The V end lost 0 bases, the J end lost 2 bases, and 17 bases lay between the germline ends. The CDR3 runs to 17 residues.

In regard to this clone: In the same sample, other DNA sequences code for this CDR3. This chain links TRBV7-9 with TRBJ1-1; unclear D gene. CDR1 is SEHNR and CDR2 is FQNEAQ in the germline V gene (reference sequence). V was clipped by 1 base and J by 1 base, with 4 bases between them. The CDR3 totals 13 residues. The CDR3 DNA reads TGTGCCAGCAGCTTAGACACGAACACTGAAGCTTTCTTT. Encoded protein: CASSLDTNTEAFF.

CDR3 DNA: TGTGCCAGCAGCTTGTGGGGTACCGGTGGCGAGCAGTACGTC. Translation gives CASSLWGTGGEQYV. This chain uses TRBV5-5 with TRBJ2-7; no definite D call. Trimming left V 1 base short and J 6 bases short, with 14 bases between. Germline V gene sequence: CDR1 SGHKS, CDR2 YYEKEE (reference sequence). This CDR3 has 14 amino acids.

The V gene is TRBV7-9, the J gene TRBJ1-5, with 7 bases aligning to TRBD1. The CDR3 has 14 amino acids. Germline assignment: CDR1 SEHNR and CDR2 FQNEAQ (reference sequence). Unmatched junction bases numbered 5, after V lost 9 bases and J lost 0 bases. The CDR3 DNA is TGTGCCAGTGGGACAGATTATAGCAATCAGCCCCAGCATTTT. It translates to CASGTDYSNQPQHF.